A selection of T cell receptor beta chains follows, all from one sample in a study of STAT3 mutations in large granular lymphocyte leukemia. TCRdb's copy holds only in-frame clones and misses some; the assay was immunoSEQ multiplex PCR. The sample consists of 1,400 or so clones, 55% to 75% of them appearing once. Source material: peripheral blood mononuclear cells. These receptors came from a man aged 50 or older with T-cell large granular lymphocyte leukemia. Some clones in this sample may be carry-over from other donors' samples. CDR3s include the opening cysteine and the closing phenylalanine or tryptophan. D genes are given only for firm matches. Size tells how often a clone was seen (once, few, many) or the class of an expanded clone, and some rows leave it out.

cdr3_aa cdr3_nt j_call clone_size d_call cdr3_length v_call
CASRDSRNQPQHF TGTGCCAGCAGAGACAGTAGAAATCAGCCCCAGCATTTT TRBJ1-5 - - 13 TRBV6-6
CASSPLTGEAFF TGTGCCAGCAGCCCGCTGACAGGCGAAGCTTTCTTT TRBJ1-1 - - 12 TRBV13
CASSQEVRTPNAYEQYF TGTGCCAGCAGCCAAGAAGTCCGGACGCCCAATGCCTACGAGCAGTACTTC TRBJ2-7 large - 17 TRBV14
CASSKLAGVGEQFF TGTGCCAGCAGCAAGCTAGCGGGGGTCGGGGAGCAGTTCTTC TRBJ2-1 - TRBD2 14 TRBV5-6
CASSLGLAIMTGEQYF TGCGCCAGCAGCCTGGGACTAGCGATTATGACGGGCGAGCAGTACTTC TRBJ2-7 - TRBD2 16 TRBV5-1
CASSLAWQTYEQYF TGCGCCAGCAGCTTGGCCTGGCAAACCTACGAGCAGTACTTC TRBJ2-7 - - 14 TRBV5-1
CASSPTSYEQYF TGTGCCAGCTCTCCTACCTCCTACGAGCAGTACTTC TRBJ2-7 - - 12 TRBV18
CASSFFGTGGEQFF TGTGCCAGCAGCTTCTTTGGGACAGGGGGCGAGCAGTTCTTC TRBJ2-1 - TRBD1 14 TRBV7-9
CASSYRPGQGDEQYF TGTGCCAGCAGTTACCGTCCGGGACAGGGTGACGAGCAGTACTTC TRBJ2-7 few TRBD1 15 TRBV6-6
CASSLVQVGTEAFF TGCGCCAGCAGCTTGGTACAGGTAGGCACTGAAGCTTTCTTT TRBJ1-1 - - 14 TRBV5-1
CASSLGEGYEQYF TGTGCCAGTAGTCTCGGGGAGGGCTACGAGCAGTACTTC TRBJ2-7 - TRBD2 13 TRBV19
CSVGTRYGYTF TGCAGCGTTGGGACCAGGTACGGCTACACCTTC TRBJ1-2 few - 11 TRBV29-1
CASSNDQGVYGYTF TGTGCCAGCAGCAATGACCAGGGGGTTTATGGCTACACCTTC TRBJ1-2 - TRBD1 14 TRBV5-4
CAWSVNTGSLAFF TGTGCCTGGAGTGTAAATACAGGGAGTTTGGCTTTCTTT TRBJ1-1 - - 13 TRBV30
CAWSERQGPTEAFF TGTGCCTGGAGTGAAAGACAGGGGCCCACTGAAGCTTTCTTT TRBJ1-1 - TRBD1 14 TRBV30
CASSLDSGGVFRYTF TGCGCCAGCAGCTTGGATTCGGGGGGGGTATTTCGCTACACCTTC TRBJ1-2 - - 15 TRBV5-1
CASSLGSGNGQPQHF TGTGCCAGCAGTTTAGGTTCAGGGAACGGACAGCCCCAGCATTTT TRBJ1-5 large - 15 TRBV27
CASSEVAGALNEQFF TGTGCCAGCAGTGAGGTAGCGGGAGCCCTCAATGAGCAGTTCTTC TRBJ2-1 large TRBD2 15 TRBV6-4
CASSPQTGPSYGYTF TGTGCCAGCTCACCACAAACAGGGCCCAGCTATGGCTACACCTTC TRBJ1-2 once - 15 TRBV18
CASSLGQGIYEQYF TGTGCCAGCAGCCTCGGACAGGGAATCTACGAGCAGTACTTC TRBJ2-7 - TRBD1 14 TRBV4-2
CASSLATAGGEAFF TGCGCCAGCAGCTTGGCGACAGCCGGCGGGGAAGCTTTCTTT TRBJ1-1 - - 14 TRBV5-1
CASSWGGLASYF TGCGCCAGCAGCTGGGGTGGCCTAGCCTCCTACTTC TRBJ2-5 few - 12 TRBV5-1
CASSLGSGGYYEQYF TGTGCCAGCAGTTTAGGGTCTGGGGGGTACTACGAGCAGTACTTC TRBJ2-7 - - 15 TRBV27
CASSPRFWGRATDTQYF TGTGCCAGCAGCCCCCGATTTTGGGGGAGGGCGACAGATACGCAGTATTTT TRBJ2-3 large TRBD2 17 TRBV14
CASSESRYEQYF TGTGCCAGCAGTGAAAGCAGATACGAGCAGTACTTC TRBJ2-7 - - 12 TRBV2
CASSYVGHHQETQYF TGTGCCAGCAGTTACGTAGGACACCACCAAGAGACCCAGTACTTC TRBJ2-5 - - 15 TRBV6-5
CASSPFVGLSYEQYF TGCGCCAGCAGCCCCTTCGTAGGGCTATCCTACGAGCAGTACTTC TRBJ2-7 - - 15 TRBV5-1
CASNLYREGSGANVLTF TGTGCCAGCAACCTTTACCGAGAGGGGTCTGGGGCCAACGTCCTGACTTTC TRBJ2-6 - - 17 TRBV5-6
CSVSDENGTPTYEQYF TGCAGCGTCTCGGATGAGAACGGGACGCCTACCTACGAGCAGTACTTC TRBJ2-7 - - 16 TRBV29-1
CASSPDLREPQHF TGTGCCAGCTCACCGGACCTTAGGGAGCCCCAGCATTTT TRBJ1-5 - - 13 TRBV18
CASSQQGTEAFF TGTGCCAGCTCACAGCAGGGGACTGAAGCTTTCTTT TRBJ1-1 - - 12 TRBV18
CASSHVLRGGDNYGYTF TGCGCCAGCAGCCACGTTTTGAGGGGGGGAGATAACTATGGCTACACCTTC TRBJ1-2 - - 17 TRBV4-3
CASSLVPGRGLETQYF TGTGCCAGCAGCTTAGTACCCGGGAGAGGTTTAGAGACCCAGTACTTC TRBJ2-5 - - 16 TRBV7-9
CAWSRVHDEKLFF TGTGCCTGGAGTAGGGTGCATGATGAAAAACTGTTTTTT TRBJ1-4 - - 13 TRBV30
CASSLEGPRETQYF TGCGCCAGCAGCTTGGAAGGCCCAAGGGAGACCCAGTACTTC TRBJ2-5 - - 14 TRBV5-1
CASSFVLFDYPNTQYF TGTGCCAGCTCATTCGTACTCTTTGATTATCCAAATACGCAGTATTTT TRBJ2-3 - - 16 TRBV18
CASSPLSSNEKLFF TGTGCCAGCAGTCCGCTTTCCAGTAATGAAAAACTGTTTTTT TRBJ1-4 - - 14 TRBV6-6
CASSQAASNQPQHF TGTGCCAGCAGCCAAGCTGCCAGCAATCAGCCCCAGCATTTT TRBJ1-5 - - 14 TRBV4-2
CASSYFYEQYF TGTGCCAGCAGTTACTTCTACGAGCAGTACTTC TRBJ2-7 once - 11 TRBV6-5
CASSFGASSYEQYF TGCGCCAGCAGCTTCGGGGCCTCCTCCTACGAGCAGTACTTC TRBJ2-7 once - 14 TRBV5-1
CASSLAGTGGNTEAFF TGCGCCAGCAGCTTGGCCGGGACAGGGGGGAACACTGAAGCTTTCTTT TRBJ1-1 - TRBD1 16 TRBV5-1
CASSLGGQYF TGTGCCAGCAGCTTAGGCGGGCAGTATTTT TRBJ2-3 - - 10 TRBV13
CASSHGVGRYYYEQYF TGCGCCAGCAGCCACGGGGTGGGACGGTACTACTACGAGCAGTACTTC TRBJ2-7 - - 16 TRBV4-1
CASSSHQGAGETQYF TGTGCCAGCAGCTCTCACCAGGGGGCGGGAGAGACCCAGTACTTC TRBJ2-5 - TRBD1 15 TRBV7-3
CASSDGSEPQHF TGTGCCAGCAGTGACGGGTCGGAGCCCCAGCATTTT TRBJ1-5 - - 12 TRBV6-5
CASSPLDSNTEAFF TGTGCCAGCTCACCGTTGGATTCTAACACTGAAGCTTTCTTT TRBJ1-1 once - 14 TRBV18
CASYMGQGVYEQYF TGTGCCAGCTATATGGGACAGGGGGTCTACGAGCAGTACTTC TRBJ2-7 - TRBD1 14 TRBV18
CASSQDWTSAYSTDTQYF TGTGCCAGCAGCCAAGACTGGACTAGCGCCTATAGCACAGATACGCAGTATTTT TRBJ2-3 - TRBD2 18 TRBV4-2
CATSRPTGTSGNTIYF TGTGCCACCAGCAGACCTACCGGGACCTCTGGAAACACCATATATTTT TRBJ1-3 - - 16 TRBV15
CASSGTGTGRTEAFF TGTGCCAGCAGTGGCACCGGGACAGGGAGAACTGAAGCTTTCTTT TRBJ1-1 - TRBD1 15 TRBV28
CSVEASGRDTQYF TGCAGCGTTGAAGCCTCAGGGAGAGATACGCAGTATTTT TRBJ2-3 - - 13 TRBV29-1